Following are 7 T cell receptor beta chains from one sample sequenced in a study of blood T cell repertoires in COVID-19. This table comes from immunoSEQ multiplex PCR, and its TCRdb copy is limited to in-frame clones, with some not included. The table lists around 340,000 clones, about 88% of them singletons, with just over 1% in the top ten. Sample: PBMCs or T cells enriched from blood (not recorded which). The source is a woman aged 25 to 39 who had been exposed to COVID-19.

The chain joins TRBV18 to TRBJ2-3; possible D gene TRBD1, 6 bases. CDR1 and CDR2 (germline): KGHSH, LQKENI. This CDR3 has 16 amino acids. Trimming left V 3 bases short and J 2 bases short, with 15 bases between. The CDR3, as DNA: TGTGCCAGCTCACCGCTGACGCAGGGGCACACAGATACGCAGTATTTT. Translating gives CASSPLTQGHTDTQYF.

The CDR3 coding sequence is TGTGCCAGCAGCCCGCGGGACAGGGTTGATCAGCCCCAGCATTTT. Its translation is CASSPRDRVDQPQHF. The rearrangement uses TRBV11-2 and TRBJ1-5; 9 nucleotides match TRBD1. The V segment lost 5 bases and the J segment 5 bases; nucleotides outside the gene matches: 7. The CDR3 covers 15 residues. Germline-derived CDR1 and CDR2 are SGHAT and FQNNGV.

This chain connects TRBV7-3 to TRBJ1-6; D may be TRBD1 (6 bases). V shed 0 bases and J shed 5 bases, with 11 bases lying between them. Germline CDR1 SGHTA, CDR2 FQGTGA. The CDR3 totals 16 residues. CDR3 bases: TGTGCCAGCAGCTTAACTGCTCAGGGGCATAATTCACCCCTCCACTTT. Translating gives CASSLTAQGHNSPLHF.

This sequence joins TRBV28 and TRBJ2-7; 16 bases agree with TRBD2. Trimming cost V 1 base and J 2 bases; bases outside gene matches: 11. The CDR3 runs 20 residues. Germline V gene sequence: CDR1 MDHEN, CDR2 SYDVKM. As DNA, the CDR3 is TGTGCCAGCAGTTTATCCCATCCGGGACTAGCGGGAGGGAGAACCTACGAGCAGTACTTC. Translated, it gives CASSLSHPGLAGGRTYEQYF.

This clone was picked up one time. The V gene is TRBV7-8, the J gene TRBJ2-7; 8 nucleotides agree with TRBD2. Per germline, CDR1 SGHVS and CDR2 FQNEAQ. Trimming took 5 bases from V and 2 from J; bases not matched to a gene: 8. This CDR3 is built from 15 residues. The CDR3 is CASSLVGLDTYEQYF. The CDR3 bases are TGTGCCAGCAGCCTTGTGGGACTAGATACCTACGAGCAGTACTTC.

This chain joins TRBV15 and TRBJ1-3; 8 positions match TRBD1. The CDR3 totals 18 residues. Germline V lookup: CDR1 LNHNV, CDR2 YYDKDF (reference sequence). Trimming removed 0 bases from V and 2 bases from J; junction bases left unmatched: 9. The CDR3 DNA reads TGTGCCACCAGCAGAGAATTAAGGACAGGGCTAACTGGAAACACCATATATTTT. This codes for CATSRELRTGLTGNTIYF.

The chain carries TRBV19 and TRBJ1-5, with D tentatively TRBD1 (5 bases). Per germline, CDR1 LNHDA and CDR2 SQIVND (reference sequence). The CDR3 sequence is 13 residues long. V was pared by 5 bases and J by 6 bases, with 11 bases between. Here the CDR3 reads CASSQGVGQPQHF. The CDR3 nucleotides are TGTGCCAGTAGTCAAGGGGTCGGTCAGCCCCAGCATTTT.